This entry lists 2 T cell receptor beta chains sequenced from one sample in a study of early T cells in non-severe SARS-CoV-2 infection. One entry per CDR3 protein results from TCRdb running MiXCR on the 5' RACE reads. The table includes fewer than 85,000 distinct CDR3 sequences, 12% detected once. Material for sequencing was whole blood. The source is an adult who was a healthcare worker with PCR-confirmed SARS-CoV-2 infection or an uninfected control (not recorded which).

As DNA, the CDR3 is TGCAGCGCCCTGAGGAACAATGAGCAGTTCTTC. Its protein product is CSALRNNEQFF. This chain joins TRBV29-1 and TRBJ2-1; D unclear. This CDR3 spans 11 amino acids. Trimming took 7 bases from V and 5 from J, leaving 9 bases between them. From germline, CDR1 is SQVTM and CDR2 ANQGSEA.

This clonotype was seen repeatedly, ten times or more. This rearrangement joins TRBV5-6 to TRBJ1-4; D gene uncertain. This CDR3 comprises 14 residues. The V end lost 2 bases, the J end lost 1 base, and 6 bases lay between the germline ends. CDR1 and CDR2 from the germline V gene are SGHDT and YYEEEE. CDR3 region: CASSLYLTNEKLFF. In nucleotides, the CDR3 is TGTGCCAGCAGCTTATATTTAACTAATGAAAAACTGTTTTTT.